This T cell receptor beta chain is from a study of Graves' ophthalmopathy and Graves' hyperthyroidism. Notes on the study in general: Detection in blood was also observed for most expanded thyroid clonotypes above 0.001 frequency.

This clonotype was found a few times. Its antigen remains unknown. Its ends do not fully match the called genes, so a read error is possible. RNA transcripts provided the template for amplifying TCR beta CDR3 regions. RT-PCR was first run with HTBI primers, then multiplex PCR in a second round. TCRdb re-derived calls from the multiplex PCR reads in MiXCR, one entry per CDR3 protein. The sample comprises about 14,000 distinct CDR3 sequences, about half of which are singletons, and around 42% rests with the top ten. Germline V lookup: CDR1 SGHDN, CDR2 FVKESK. The CDR3 has 12 amino acids. This receptor was identified in a woman aged 25-40 years with Graves' ophthalmopathy. Source material: peripheral blood. The rearrangement joins TRBV14 to TRBJ1-4, with a tentative D call TRBD1 (6 bases). As DNA, the CDR3 is TGTGCCAGCAGCACTCACCAGGGGACTTATGTTTTT. This encodes CASSTHQGTYVF. The full variable domain, completed using reference TRBV14 and TRBJ1-4, is EAGVTQFPSHSVIEKGQTVTLRCDPISGHDNLYWYRRVMGKEIKFLLHFVKESKQDESGMPNNRFLAERTGGTYSTLKVQPAELEDSGVYFCASSTHQGTYVFGSGTQLSVL.